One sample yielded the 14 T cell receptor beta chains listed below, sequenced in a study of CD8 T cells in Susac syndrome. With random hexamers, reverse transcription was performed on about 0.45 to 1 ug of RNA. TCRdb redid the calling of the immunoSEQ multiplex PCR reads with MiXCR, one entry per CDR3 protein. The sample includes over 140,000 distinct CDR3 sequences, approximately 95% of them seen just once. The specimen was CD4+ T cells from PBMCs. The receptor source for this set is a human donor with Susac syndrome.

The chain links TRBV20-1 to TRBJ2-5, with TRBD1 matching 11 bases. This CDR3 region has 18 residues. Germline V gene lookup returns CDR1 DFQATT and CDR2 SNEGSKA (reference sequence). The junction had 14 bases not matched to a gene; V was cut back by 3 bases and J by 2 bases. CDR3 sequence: CSARAPRGQGERQETQYF. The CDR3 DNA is TGCAGTGCTAGGGCCCCGAGGGGACAGGGGGAGCGACAAGAGACCCAGTACTTC.

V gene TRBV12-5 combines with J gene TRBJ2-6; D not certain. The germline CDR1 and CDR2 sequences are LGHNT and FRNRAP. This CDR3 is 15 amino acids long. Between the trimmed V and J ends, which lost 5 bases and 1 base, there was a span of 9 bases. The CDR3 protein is CASGPRASGANVLTF. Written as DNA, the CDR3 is TGTGCTAGTGGTCCCCGAGCTTCTGGGGCCAACGTCCTGACTTTC.

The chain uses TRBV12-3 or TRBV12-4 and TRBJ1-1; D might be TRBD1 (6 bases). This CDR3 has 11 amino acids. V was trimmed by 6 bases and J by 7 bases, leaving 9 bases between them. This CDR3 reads CASRRTDEAFF. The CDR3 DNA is TGTGCCAGCAGGCGGACAGATGAAGCTTTCTTT.

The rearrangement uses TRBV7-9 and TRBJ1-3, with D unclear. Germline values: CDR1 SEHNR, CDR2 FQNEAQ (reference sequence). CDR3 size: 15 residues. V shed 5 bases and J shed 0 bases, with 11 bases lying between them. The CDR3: CASSQAKSSGNTIYF. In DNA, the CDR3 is TGTGCCAGCAGCCAAGCCAAGAGCTCTGGAAACACCATATATTTT.

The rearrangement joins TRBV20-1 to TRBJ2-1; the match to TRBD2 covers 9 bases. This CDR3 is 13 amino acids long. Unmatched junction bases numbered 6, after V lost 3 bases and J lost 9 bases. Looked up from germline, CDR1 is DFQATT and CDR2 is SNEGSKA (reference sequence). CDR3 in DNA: TGCAGTGCTAGTCCCAGCGGGAGGCTTGAGCAGTTCTTC. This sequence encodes CSASPSGRLEQFF.

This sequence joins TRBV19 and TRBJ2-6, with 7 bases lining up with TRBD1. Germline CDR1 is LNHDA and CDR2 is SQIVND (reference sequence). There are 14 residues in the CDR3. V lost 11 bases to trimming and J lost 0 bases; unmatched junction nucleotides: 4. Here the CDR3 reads CAGRDSSGANVLTF. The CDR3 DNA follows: TGTGCCGGAAGGGACAGCTCTGGGGCCAACGTCCTGACTTTC.

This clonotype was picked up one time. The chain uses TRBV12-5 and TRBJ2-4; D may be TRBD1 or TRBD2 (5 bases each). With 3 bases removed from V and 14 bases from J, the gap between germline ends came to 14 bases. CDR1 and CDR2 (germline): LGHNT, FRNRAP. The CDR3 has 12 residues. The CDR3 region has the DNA TGTGCTAGTGGTTTAGAGGGACCCTTAAAGTACTTC. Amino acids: CASGLEGPLKYF.

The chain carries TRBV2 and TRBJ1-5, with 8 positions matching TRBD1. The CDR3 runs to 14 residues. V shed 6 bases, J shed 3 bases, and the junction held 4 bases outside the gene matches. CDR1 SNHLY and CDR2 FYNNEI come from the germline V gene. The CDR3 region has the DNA TGTGCCAGCAGGGGGACAGGCCTCAATCAGCCCCAGCATTTT. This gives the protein CASRGTGLNQPQHF.

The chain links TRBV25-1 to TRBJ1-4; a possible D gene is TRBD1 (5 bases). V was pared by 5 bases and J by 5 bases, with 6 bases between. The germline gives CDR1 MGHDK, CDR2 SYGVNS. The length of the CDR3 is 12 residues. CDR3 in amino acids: CASSRGNEKLFF. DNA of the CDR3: TGTGCCAGCAGTCGGGGGAATGAAAAACTGTTTTTT.

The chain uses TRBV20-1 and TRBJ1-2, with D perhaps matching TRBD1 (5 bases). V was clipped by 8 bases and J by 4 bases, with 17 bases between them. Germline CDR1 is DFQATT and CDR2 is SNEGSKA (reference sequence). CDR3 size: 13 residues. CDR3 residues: CSTNLGVAYGYTF. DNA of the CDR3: TGCAGTACGAACTTAGGGGTGGCCTATGGCTACACCTTC.

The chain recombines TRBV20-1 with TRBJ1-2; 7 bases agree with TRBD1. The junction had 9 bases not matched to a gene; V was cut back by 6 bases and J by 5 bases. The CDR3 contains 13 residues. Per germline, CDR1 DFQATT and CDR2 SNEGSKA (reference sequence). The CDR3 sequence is CSAKRQGNYGYTF. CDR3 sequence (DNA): TGCAGTGCAAAGAGACAGGGCAATTATGGCTACACCTTC.

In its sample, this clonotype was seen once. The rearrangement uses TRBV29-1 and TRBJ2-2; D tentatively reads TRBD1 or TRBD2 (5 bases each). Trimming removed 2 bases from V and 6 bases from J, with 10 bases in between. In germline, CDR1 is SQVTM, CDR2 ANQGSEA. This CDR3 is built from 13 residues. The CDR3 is CSVERLGAGELFF. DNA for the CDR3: TGCAGCGTTGAAAGGTTGGGGGCCGGGGAGCTGTTTTTT.

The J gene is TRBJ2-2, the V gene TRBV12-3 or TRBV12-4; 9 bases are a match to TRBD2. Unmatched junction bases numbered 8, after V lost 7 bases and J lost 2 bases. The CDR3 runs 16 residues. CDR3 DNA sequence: TGTGCCAGCATCGGAAGGGGACTAGCTAACACCGGGGAGCTGTTTTTT. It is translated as CASIGRGLANTGELFF.

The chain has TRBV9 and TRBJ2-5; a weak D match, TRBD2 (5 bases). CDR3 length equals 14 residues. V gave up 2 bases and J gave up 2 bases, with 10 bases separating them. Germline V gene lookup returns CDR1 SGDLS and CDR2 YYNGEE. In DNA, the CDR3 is TGTGCCAGCAGCGTCGGAGGAGGTCAAGAGACCCAGTACTTC. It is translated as CASSVGGGQETQYF. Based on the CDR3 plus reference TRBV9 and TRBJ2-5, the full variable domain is DSGVTQTPKHLITATGQRVTLRCSPRSGDLSVYWYQQSLDQGLQFLIQYYNGEERAKGNILERFSAQQFPDLHSELNLSSLELGDSALYFCASSVGGGQETQYFGPGTRLLVL.